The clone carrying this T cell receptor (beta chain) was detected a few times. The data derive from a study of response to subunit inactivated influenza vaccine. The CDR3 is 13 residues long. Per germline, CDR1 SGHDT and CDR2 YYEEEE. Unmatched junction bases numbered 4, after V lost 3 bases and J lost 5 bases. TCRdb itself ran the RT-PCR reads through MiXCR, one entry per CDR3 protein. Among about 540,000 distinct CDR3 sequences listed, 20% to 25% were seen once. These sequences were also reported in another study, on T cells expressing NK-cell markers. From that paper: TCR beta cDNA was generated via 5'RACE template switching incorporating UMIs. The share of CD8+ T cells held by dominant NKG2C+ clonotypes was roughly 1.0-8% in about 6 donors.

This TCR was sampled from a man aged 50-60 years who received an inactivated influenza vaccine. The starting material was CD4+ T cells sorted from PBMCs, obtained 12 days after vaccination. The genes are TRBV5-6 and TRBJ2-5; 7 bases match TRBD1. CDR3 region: CASSYRGGETQYF. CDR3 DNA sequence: TGTGCCAGCAGCTACAGGGGCGGGGAGACCCAGTACTTC.